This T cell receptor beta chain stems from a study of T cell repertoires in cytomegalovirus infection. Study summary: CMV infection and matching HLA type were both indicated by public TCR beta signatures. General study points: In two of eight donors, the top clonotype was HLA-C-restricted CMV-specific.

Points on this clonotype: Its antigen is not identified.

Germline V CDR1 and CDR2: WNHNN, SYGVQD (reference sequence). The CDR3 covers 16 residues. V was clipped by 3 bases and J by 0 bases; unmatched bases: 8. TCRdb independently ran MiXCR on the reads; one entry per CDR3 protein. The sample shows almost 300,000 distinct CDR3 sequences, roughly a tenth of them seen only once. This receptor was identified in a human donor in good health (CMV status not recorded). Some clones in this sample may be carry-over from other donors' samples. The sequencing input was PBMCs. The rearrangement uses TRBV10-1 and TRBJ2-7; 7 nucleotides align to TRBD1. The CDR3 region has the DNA TGCGCCAGCAGTGAACCGACAGGGCCCAGCTCCTACGAGCAGTACGTC. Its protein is CASSEPTGPSSYEQYV.